The rows below give T cell receptor beta chains drawn from one sample of a study of OX40 agonist ivuxolimab in advanced cancers. Data came from immunoSEQ multiplex PCR; TCRdb stores just in-frame clones and leaves some out. The data show tens of thousands of clones, about 89% seen once. The sequenced sample was CD4+ or CD8+ T cells sorted from blood, obtained in a trial of the OX40 agonist ivuxolimab. These receptors were obtained from an adult with an advanced solid tumor such as melanoma, head and neck, liver or kidney cancer. Both conserved end residues are part of each CDR3. Each record gives: CDR3 protein, CDR3 DNA, D gene, clone size, CDR3 length, V gene, J gene. D genes are given only for firm matches. For some rows the clone size is stated as once, few or many, or as a class when expanded; others skip it.

CDR3 protein: CASSSLDFSNPYEQYF
CDR3 DNA: TGTGCCAGCAGTTCTTTGGACTTTTCTAACCCCTACGAGCAGTACTTC
D gene: NA
clone size: NA
CDR3 length: 16
V gene: TRBV6-5
J gene: TRBJ2-7

CDR3 protein: CASSTRDRDQPQHF
CDR3 DNA: TGCGCCAGCAGCACCCGGGACAGGGATCAGCCCCAGCATTTT
D gene: TRBD1
clone size: NA
CDR3 length: 14
V gene: TRBV5-1
J gene: TRBJ1-5

CDR3 protein: CASSLEGFSYEQYF
CDR3 DNA: TGTGCCAGCAGCTTAGAGGGCTTCTCCTACGAGCAGTACTTC
D gene: NA
clone size: NA
CDR3 length: 14
V gene: TRBV11-2
J gene: TRBJ2-7

CDR3 protein: CASSIQTRNQPQHF
CDR3 DNA: TGTGCCAGTAGTATACAAACCCGAAATCAGCCCCAGCATTTT
D gene: NA
clone size: NA
CDR3 length: 14
V gene: TRBV19
J gene: TRBJ1-5

CDR3 protein: CASSLGSSDTQYF
CDR3 DNA: TGCGCCAGCAGCCTAGGGTCCTCAGATACGCAGTATTTT
D gene: NA
clone size: NA
CDR3 length: 13
V gene: TRBV5-1
J gene: TRBJ2-3

CDR3 protein: CASSFRTSGYEQYF
CDR3 DNA: TGTGCCAGCAGCTTTAGGACTAGCGGCTACGAGCAGTACTTC
D gene: TRBD2
clone size: NA
CDR3 length: 14
V gene: TRBV7-2
J gene: TRBJ2-7

CDR3 protein: CASSPGDTQYF
CDR3 DNA: TGTGCCAGCAGCCCAGGAGATACGCAGTATTTT
D gene: NA
clone size: NA
CDR3 length: 11
V gene: TRBV11-2
J gene: TRBJ2-3

CDR3 protein: CSGAHDYEQYF
CDR3 DNA: TGCAGCGGCGCCCACGACTACGAGCAGTACTTC
D gene: NA
clone size: NA
CDR3 length: 11
V gene: TRBV29-1
J gene: TRBJ2-7

CDR3 protein: CASSSLGRWGRNEKLFF
CDR3 DNA: TGTGCCAGCAGTTCCCTCGGCAGGTGGGGACGAAATGAAAAACTGTTTTTT
D gene: NA
clone size: NA
CDR3 length: 17
V gene: TRBV28
J gene: TRBJ1-4

CDR3 protein: CASSYGENSPLHF
CDR3 DNA: TGTGCCAGCAGTTATGGGGAAAATTCACCCCTCCACTTT
D gene: NA
clone size: NA
CDR3 length: 13
V gene: TRBV6-6
J gene: TRBJ1-6

CDR3 protein: CSVGGAEAFF
CDR3 DNA: TGCAGCGTTGGGGGAGCCGAAGCTTTCTTT
D gene: NA
clone size: NA
CDR3 length: 10
V gene: TRBV29-1
J gene: TRBJ1-1

CDR3 protein: CASRDPDTEAFF
CDR3 DNA: TGTGCCAGCAGGGACCCCGACACTGAAGCTTTCTTT
D gene: NA
clone size: NA
CDR3 length: 12
V gene: TRBV14
J gene: TRBJ1-1

CDR3 protein: CASSLLRGTGELFF
CDR3 DNA: TGCGCCAGCAGCTTACTTCGGGGCACCGGGGAGCTGTTTTTT
D gene: NA
clone size: NA
CDR3 length: 14
V gene: TRBV4-3
J gene: TRBJ2-2

CDR3 protein: CASSLVSSYEQYF
CDR3 DNA: TGTGCCAGCAGCTTGGTTTCCAGCTACGAGCAGTACTTC
D gene: NA
clone size: NA
CDR3 length: 13
V gene: TRBV5-4
J gene: TRBJ2-7

CDR3 protein: CASSRGLAGTKNIQYF
CDR3 DNA: TGTGCCAGCAGCCGCGGGCTAGCGGGGACCAAAAACATTCAGTACTTC
D gene: TRBD2
clone size: NA
CDR3 length: 16
V gene: TRBV7-9
J gene: TRBJ2-4

CDR3 protein: CASSSYRGARSMNTEAFF
CDR3 DNA: TGTGCCAGCAGTTCCTACAGGGGCGCGCGAAGTATGAACACTGAAGCTTTCTTT
D gene: TRBD1
clone size: NA
CDR3 length: 18
V gene: TRBV28
J gene: TRBJ1-1

CDR3 protein: CASGGINEQYF
CDR3 DNA: TGTGCCAGTGGGGGTATCAACGAACAGTACTTC
D gene: NA
clone size: NA
CDR3 length: 11
V gene: TRBV18
J gene: TRBJ2-7

CDR3 protein: CASISGLAGHYEQYF
CDR3 DNA: TGTGCCAGCATCTCCGGACTAGCGGGCCACTACGAGCAGTACTTC
D gene: TRBD2
clone size: NA
CDR3 length: 15
V gene: TRBV6-8
J gene: TRBJ2-7

CDR3 protein: CAISDGETQYF
CDR3 DNA: TGTGCCATCAGTGACGGGGAGACCCAGTACTTC
D gene: NA
clone size: NA
CDR3 length: 11
V gene: TRBV10-3
J gene: TRBJ2-5

CDR3 protein: CASSLQGNDGYTF
CDR3 DNA: TGTGCCAGCAGTCTACAGGGGAATGATGGCTACACCTTC
D gene: TRBD1
clone size: NA
CDR3 length: 13
V gene: TRBV6-5
J gene: TRBJ1-2

CDR3 protein: CASSRYGQGEEYGYTF
CDR3 DNA: TGTGCCAGCAGCCGTTACGGACAGGGAGAGGAGTATGGCTACACCTTC
D gene: TRBD1
clone size: few
CDR3 length: 16
V gene: TRBV4-2
J gene: TRBJ1-2

CDR3 protein: CASSRSGESKDAFF
CDR3 DNA: TGTGCCAGCTCACGTAGCGGCGAAAGCAAAGATGCTTTCTTT
D gene: NA
clone size: NA
CDR3 length: 14
V gene: TRBV18
J gene: TRBJ1-1

CDR3 protein: CASSVTGSTEAFF
CDR3 DNA: TGTGCCAGCAGCGTGACAGGGAGCACTGAAGCTTTCTTT
D gene: TRBD1
clone size: NA
CDR3 length: 13
V gene: TRBV9
J gene: TRBJ1-1

CDR3 protein: CAWSLAGGPYEQYF
CDR3 DNA: TGTGCCTGGAGCTTAGCGGGAGGGCCCTACGAGCAGTACTTC
D gene: TRBD2
clone size: NA
CDR3 length: 14
V gene: TRBV30
J gene: TRBJ2-7

CDR3 protein: CASSLAGSNQPQHF
CDR3 DNA: TGTGCCAGCAGCTTGGCGGGGAGCAATCAGCCCCAGCATTTT
D gene: NA
clone size: NA
CDR3 length: 14
V gene: TRBV5-6
J gene: TRBJ1-5

CDR3 protein: CAWSGLRTATF
CDR3 DNA: TGTGCCTGGAGTGGCCTAAGGACGGCCACCTTC
D gene: NA
clone size: NA
CDR3 length: 11
V gene: TRBV30
J gene: TRBJ1-2

CDR3 protein: CASRLWARLAGVLLSNEQFF
CDR3 DNA: TGTGCAAGTCGCTTATGGGCCCGACTAGCGGGGGTGCTACTGAGCAATGAGCAGTTCTTC
D gene: NA
clone size: NA
CDR3 length: 20
V gene: TRBV12-2
J gene: TRBJ2-1

CDR3 protein: CAWSVRTGGYEQYF
CDR3 DNA: TGTGCCTGGAGTGTAAGGACAGGGGGCTACGAGCAGTACTTC
D gene: TRBD1
clone size: NA
CDR3 length: 14
V gene: TRBV30
J gene: TRBJ2-7

CDR3 protein: CASSLVWDRAYEQYF
CDR3 DNA: TGTGCCAGCAGCTTAGTATGGGACAGAGCCTACGAGCAGTACTTC
D gene: TRBD1
clone size: NA
CDR3 length: 15
V gene: TRBV11-2
J gene: TRBJ2-7